One T cell receptor beta chain is described in this entry. Its specificity is not known. The CDR3 length is 16 residues. In germline, CDR1 is MNHEY, CDR2 SMNVEV (reference sequence). V lost 1 base and J lost 2, with 15 bases in between. This specimen belongs to a study of cytomegalovirus exposure and HLA in healthy donors. PCR primers comprised 60 Vbeta and 13 Jbeta primers. This table comes from immunoSEQ multiplex PCR, and its TCRdb copy is limited to in-frame clones, with some not included. The sample lists roughly 180,000 clones, about 85% occurring once. Study observations and caveats: Later analysis found that TCR beta chains associated with HLA were more clonally expanded than other, equally common chains.

The origin of this receptor is a girl aged 10 to 17 in good health and CMV-seropositive. The chain links TRBV27 to TRBJ2-7; D is undetermined. The source material was PBMCs. For the CDR3, the DNA is TGTGCCAGCAGTTTATGGTCGTGGGCGACGGCCTACGAGCAGTACTTC. It yields the protein CASSLWSWATAYEQYF.